This TCR beta chain was documented in a study of blood T cells in healthy people across ages (dated by TCRdb to 2014 to 2015). In terms of the full investigation: In model experiments, template switching captured roughly one uniquely barcoded TCR beta cDNA molecule for every two T cells. Age-related changes in TCR beta repertoire diversity were measured in the study by deep sequencing normalized with unique cDNA molecular identifiers. The donors were split into four age groups: young (average 16 years), middle-aged (39), aged (over 55) and long-lived (82). To avoid experimental bias, donors of different ages were randomly spread across the sequencing lanes. Using the same blood draw, the study looked at two additional independent replicas of 1 million unique cDNA reads for two donors, one aged 18 to 30 and the other aged 80 or older. General study outcomes and caveats: As age increased, observed TCR beta diversity per million T cells dropped in a roughly linear way, and a significant reduction was already evident by age roughly 36. Compared with the aged group, the long-lived group had more naive CD4+ T cells, fewer expanded clones and increased TCR diversity, a pattern suggesting age selection. Because the CMV infection status of the donors was unknown, age-related changes in expanded clonotypes may potentially have been confounded. Estimates of total diversity based on one million sequenced T cells were considered lower bounds and underestimates. There was a strong correlation between observed TCR beta diversity and the percentage of naive T cells measured by flow cytometry. Since profiling was done on bulk unsorted PBMCs, naive and antigen-experienced compartments could not be conclusively compared.

The library was built by means of 5' RACE. TCRdb names Illumina HiSeq 2500 as the instrument used. A second 7 to 11 cycle PCR used a sample-barcoded 5' primer and a J-beta primer mix. A unique molecular identifier was introduced onto each TCR beta cDNA molecule by a template-switch 5' adaptor carrying 12 random nucleotides. Each sample yielded at least 3 million CDR3-containing paired-end reads. First-strand cDNA synthesis was performed from all RNA using the Mint cDNA synthesis kit, with priming by a TRBC-specific oligonucleotide. All cDNA was treated with uracil-DNA glycosylase and then went through a first 18-cycle PCR with the universal primers M1SS and BC2_uni_R. Per the original workflow: For normalization, 1 million high-quality reads were randomly selected from each sample, with every read carrying a distinct molecular identifier. Reads sharing molecular identifiers were discarded rather than binned into consensus sequences. MiTCR, run with a Q25 quality threshold and the strictest error-elimination algorithm, handled CDR3 identification, clonotype clustering and error correction. A nonparametric unseen species model with Euler transformation was used to estimate a lower bound on total TCR beta diversity. In-frame beta chains were kept once TCRdb had trimmed the public reads at Q25 with fastp and called clones with MiXCR. Entries that share a CDR3 protein sequence are merged under the most common genes and DNA. The V and J calls were determined by TCRdb, not by the authors. The table for this sample lists some 880,000 distinct CDR3 sequences; 35% to 40% of them were counted only once. The ten largest clones represent 10% to 15% of the sample.

This clonotype occurred a few times. The target of this receptor is not known. The input lacks base qualities; no much larger clone sits a single base away. The donors were under 40 Caucasian individuals from Russia, aged roughly 6 to 90 years, who were systemically healthy. Each donor gave approximately 9.3 milliliters of peripheral blood, collected into EDTA-treated Vacutainer tubes. PBMCs were isolated by Ficoll-Paque density-gradient centrifugation, with at least 7 million obtained per sample. Total RNA, at least 6 micrograms per sample, was extracted from PBMCs with Trizol reagent. For every donor, an aliquot of PBMCs went through flow cytometry to measure the percentages of naive CD45RAhigh/CD27high T cells. The CDR3 sequence holds 15 residues, the cysteine and phenylalanine included. The kept DNA is CDR3 alone, 45 bases in frame from the first base. V is pared back by 2 bases and J by 7 bases, with 15 bases lying between the germline termini. From the germline V gene, CDR1 is SGHTA and CDR2 is FQGTGA.

This TCR came from a young man in good health. The rearranged segments are TRBV7-3 and TRBJ2-1; TRBD2 is perhaps the D gene, given 5 matching bases. Sequencing used blood. The nucleotides are TGTGCCAGCAGCTTATTTTTAGGACCGGGGAATGAGCAGTTCTTC. Protein translation: CASSLFLGPGNEQFF.